This T cell receptor (beta chain) was profiled in a study of monozygotic twins with cystic fibrosis. Findings and limits, study-wide: Median Simpson clonality of 0.0095 suggested naive T cells predominated. V usage most resembled the co-twin in 13 of 16 pairs.

As to this clone: The antigen is unknown.

This CDR3 region has 15 residues. Germline V gene data show CDR1 as SGDLS and CDR2 as YYNGEE. Trimming pared 3 bases from V and 8 bases from J, leaving 15 bases between. Clones were read by immunoSEQ multiplex PCR, and TCRdb kept only the in-frame ones, dropping some. Found here are over 10,000 clones, approximately 85% of them singletons; the top ten hold approximately 0.54%. V and J are TRBV9 and TRBJ1-6; TRBD1 might be the D (5 bases). This receptor was taken from a man aged 18 to 29 with cystic fibrosis. Sequencing was performed on blood. Here the CDR3 reads CASSARGRKDSPLHF. The CDR3 DNA is TGTGCCAGCAGCGCTAGGGGACGGAAAGATTCACCCCTCCACTTT.